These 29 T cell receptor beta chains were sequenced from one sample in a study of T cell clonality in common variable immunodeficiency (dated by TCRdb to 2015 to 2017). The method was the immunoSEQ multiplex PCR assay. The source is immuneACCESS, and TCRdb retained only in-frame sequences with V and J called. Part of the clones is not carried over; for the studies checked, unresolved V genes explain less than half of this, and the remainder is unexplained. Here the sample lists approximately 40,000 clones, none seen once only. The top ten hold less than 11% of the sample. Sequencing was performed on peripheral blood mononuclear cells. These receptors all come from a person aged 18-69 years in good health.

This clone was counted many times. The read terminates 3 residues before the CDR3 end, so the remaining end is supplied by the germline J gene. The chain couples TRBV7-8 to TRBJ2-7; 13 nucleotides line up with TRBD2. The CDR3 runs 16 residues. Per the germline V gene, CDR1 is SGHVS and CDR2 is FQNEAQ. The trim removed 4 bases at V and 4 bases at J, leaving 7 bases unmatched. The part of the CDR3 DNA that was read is TGTGCCAGCAGCTCCTGGACTAGCGGGAGAGGGTACGAG. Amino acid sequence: CASSSWTSGRGYE. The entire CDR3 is CASSSWTSGRGYEQYF.

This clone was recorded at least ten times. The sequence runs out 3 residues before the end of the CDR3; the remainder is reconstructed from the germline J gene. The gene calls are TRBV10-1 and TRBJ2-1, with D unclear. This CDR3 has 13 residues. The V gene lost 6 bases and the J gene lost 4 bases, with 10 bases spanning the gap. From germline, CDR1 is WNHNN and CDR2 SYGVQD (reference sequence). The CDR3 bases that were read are TGCGCCAGCAGCGGGTCTAGGTACAATGAG. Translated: CASSGSRYNE. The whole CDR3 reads CASSGSRYNEQFF.

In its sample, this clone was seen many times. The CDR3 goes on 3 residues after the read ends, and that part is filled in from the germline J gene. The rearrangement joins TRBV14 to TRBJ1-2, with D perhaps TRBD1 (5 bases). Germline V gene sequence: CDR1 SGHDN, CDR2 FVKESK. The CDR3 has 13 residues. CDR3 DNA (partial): TGTGCCAGCAGCCATACGCGGGGCCTGGGC. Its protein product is CASSHTRGLG. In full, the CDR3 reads CASSHTRGLGYTF. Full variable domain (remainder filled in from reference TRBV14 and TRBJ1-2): EAGVTQFPSHSVIEKGQTVTLRCDPISGHDNLYWYRRVMGKEIKFLLHFVKESKQDESGMPNNRFLAERTGGTYSTLKVQPAELEDSGVYFCASSHTRGLGYTFGSGTRLTVV.

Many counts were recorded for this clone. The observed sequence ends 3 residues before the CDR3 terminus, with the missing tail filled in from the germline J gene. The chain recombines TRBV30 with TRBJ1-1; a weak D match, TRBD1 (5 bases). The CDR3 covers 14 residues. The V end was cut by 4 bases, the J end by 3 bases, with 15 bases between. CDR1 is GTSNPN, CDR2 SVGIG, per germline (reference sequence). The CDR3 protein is CAWMVSGVYTEAFF. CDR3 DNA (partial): TGTGCCTGGATGGTGTCGGGGGTTTACACTGAA.

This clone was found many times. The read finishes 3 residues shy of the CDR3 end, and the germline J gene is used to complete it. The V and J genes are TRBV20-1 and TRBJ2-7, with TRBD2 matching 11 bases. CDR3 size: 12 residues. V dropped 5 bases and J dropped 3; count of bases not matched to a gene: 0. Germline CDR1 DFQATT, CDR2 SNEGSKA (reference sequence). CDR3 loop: CSAGTSGYEQYF. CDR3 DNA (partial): TGCAGTGCTGGGACTAGCGGCTACGAG.

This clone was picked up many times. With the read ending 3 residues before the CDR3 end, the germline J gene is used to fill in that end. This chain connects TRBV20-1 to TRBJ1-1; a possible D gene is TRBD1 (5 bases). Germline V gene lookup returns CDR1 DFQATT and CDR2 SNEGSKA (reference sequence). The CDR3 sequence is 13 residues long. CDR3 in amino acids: CSARDFDSPQAFF. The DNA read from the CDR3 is TGCAGTGCTAGAGATTTCGACAGCCCTCAA.

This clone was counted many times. CDR3: CASSPDRTLGEKLFF. CDR3 bases read: TGTGCCAGCAGCCCGGACAGAACCCTGGGTGAAAAA. The J gene is TRBJ1-4, the V gene TRBV7-9, with D perhaps matching TRBD1 (6 bases). The read stops 3 residues short of the end of the CDR3; the missing end is completed from the germline J gene. V shed 5 bases and J shed 7 bases, with 17 bases lying between them. The CDR3 is 15 amino acids. Germline V CDR1 and CDR2: SEHNR, FQNEAQ (reference sequence).

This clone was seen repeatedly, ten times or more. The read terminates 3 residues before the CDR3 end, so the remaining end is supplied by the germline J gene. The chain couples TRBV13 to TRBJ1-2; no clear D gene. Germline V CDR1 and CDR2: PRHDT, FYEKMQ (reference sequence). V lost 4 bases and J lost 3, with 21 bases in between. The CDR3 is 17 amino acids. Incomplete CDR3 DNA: TGTGCCAGCAGCTCCCTAGACCGGCGATGGTCGGACTATGGC. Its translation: CASSSLDRRWSDYG. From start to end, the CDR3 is CASSSLDRRWSDYGYTF.

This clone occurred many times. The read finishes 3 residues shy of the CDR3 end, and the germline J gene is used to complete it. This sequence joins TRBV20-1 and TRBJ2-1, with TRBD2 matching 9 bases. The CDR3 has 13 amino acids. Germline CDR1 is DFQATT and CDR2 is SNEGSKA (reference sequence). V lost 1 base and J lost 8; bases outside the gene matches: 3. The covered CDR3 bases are TGCAGTGCTAGAGGACTAGCGGACCATGAG. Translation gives CSARGLADHE. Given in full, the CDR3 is CSARGLADHEQFF.

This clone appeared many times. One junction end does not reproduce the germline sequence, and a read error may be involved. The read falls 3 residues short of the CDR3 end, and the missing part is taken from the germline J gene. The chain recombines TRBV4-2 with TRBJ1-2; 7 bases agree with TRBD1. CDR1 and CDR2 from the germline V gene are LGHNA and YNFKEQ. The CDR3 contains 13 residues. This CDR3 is CASSQDRVWGYTF. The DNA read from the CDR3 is TGCGCCAGCAGCCAAGACAGGGTTTGGGGC.

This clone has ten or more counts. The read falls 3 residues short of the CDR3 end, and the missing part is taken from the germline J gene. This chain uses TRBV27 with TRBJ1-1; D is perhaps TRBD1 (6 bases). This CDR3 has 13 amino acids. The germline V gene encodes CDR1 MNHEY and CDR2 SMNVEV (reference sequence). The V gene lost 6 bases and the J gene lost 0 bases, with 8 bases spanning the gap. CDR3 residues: CASSRGMNTEAFF. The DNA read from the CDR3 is TGTGCCAGCAGCAGGGGAATGAACACTGAA.

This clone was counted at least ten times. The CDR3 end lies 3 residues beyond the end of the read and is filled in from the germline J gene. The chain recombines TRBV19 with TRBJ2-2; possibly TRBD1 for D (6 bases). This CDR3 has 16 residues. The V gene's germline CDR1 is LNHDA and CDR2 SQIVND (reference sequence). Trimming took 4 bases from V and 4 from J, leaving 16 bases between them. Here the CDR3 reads CASSRRARDITGELFF. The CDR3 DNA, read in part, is TGTGCCAGTAGTAGGCGGGCGAGGGACATCACCGGGGAG.

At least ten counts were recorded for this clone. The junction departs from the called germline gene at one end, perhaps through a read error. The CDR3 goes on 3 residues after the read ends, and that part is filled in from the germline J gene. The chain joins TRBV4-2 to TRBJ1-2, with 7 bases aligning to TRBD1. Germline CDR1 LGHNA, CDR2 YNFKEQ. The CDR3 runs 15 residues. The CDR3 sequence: CASSQDRGPEYGYTF. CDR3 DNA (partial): TGCGCCAGCAGCCAAGATAGGGGGCCGGAATATGGC.

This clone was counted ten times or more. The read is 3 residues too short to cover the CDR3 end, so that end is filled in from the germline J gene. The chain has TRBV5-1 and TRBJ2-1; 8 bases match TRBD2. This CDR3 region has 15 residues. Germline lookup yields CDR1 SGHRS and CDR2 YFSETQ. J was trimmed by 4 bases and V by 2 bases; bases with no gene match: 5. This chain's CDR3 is CASSFSSGSYNEQFF. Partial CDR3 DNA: TGCGCCAGCAGCTTCTCTAGCGGGTCGTACAATGAG.

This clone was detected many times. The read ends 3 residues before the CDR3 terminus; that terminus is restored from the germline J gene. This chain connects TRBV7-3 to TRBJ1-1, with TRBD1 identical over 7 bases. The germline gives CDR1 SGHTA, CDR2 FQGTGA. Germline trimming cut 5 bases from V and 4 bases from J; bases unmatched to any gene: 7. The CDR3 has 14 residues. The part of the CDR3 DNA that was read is TGTGCCAGCAGCCACGGGACAGCGGGCACTGAA. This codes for CASSHGTAGTE. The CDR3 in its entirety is CASSHGTAGTEAFF. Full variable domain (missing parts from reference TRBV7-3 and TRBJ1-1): GAGVSQTPSNKVTEKGKYVELRCDPISGHTALYWYRQSLGQGPEFLIYFQGTGAADDSGLPNDRFFAVRPEGSVSTLKIQRTERGDSAVYLCASSHGTAGTEAFFGQGTRLTVV.

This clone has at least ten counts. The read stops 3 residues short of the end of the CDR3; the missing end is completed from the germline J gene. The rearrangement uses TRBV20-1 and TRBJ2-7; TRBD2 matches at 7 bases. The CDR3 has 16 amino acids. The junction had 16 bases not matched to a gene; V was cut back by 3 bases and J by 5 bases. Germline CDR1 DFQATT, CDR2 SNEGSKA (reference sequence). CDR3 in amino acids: CSARALRGIAGHEQYF. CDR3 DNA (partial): TGCAGTGCTAGGGCCCTACGGGGGATAGCGGGCCACGAG.

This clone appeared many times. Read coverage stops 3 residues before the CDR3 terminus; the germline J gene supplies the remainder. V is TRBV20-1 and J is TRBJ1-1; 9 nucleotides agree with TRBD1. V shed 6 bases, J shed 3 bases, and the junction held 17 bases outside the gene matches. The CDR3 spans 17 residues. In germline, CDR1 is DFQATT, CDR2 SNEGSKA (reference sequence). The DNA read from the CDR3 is TGCAGTGCCCAATTTTTGGGACAGGGCTATTTGGACACTGAA. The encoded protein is CSAQFLGQGYLDTE. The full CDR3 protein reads CSAQFLGQGYLDTEAFF.

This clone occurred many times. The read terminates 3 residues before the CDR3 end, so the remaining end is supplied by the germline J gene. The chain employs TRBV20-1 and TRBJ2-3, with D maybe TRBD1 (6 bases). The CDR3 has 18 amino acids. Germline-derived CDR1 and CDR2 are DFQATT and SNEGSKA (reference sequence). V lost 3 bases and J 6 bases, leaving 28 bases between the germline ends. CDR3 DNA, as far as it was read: TGCAGTGCTAGCACCCTTTTCCGCGACAGGTCTCTGGTGGATACG. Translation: CSASTLFRDRSLVDT. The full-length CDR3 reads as CSASTLFRDRSLVDTQYF.

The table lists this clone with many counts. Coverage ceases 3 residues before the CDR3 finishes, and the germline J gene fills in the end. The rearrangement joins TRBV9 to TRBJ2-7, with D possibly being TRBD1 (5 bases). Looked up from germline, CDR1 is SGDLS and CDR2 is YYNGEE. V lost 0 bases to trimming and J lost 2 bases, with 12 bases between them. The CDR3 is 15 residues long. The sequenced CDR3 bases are TGTGCCAGCAGCGTAGCTGGCGCAGGGACCTACGAG. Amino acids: CASSVAGAGTYE. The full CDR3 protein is CASSVAGAGTYEQYF.

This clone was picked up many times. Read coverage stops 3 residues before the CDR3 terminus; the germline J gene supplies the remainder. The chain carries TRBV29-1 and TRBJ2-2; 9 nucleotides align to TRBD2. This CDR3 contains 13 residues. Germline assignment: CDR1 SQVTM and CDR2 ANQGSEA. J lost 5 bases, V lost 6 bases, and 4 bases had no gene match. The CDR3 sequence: CSVGTSTTGELFF. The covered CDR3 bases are TGCAGCGTCGGGACTAGCACAACCGGGGAG.

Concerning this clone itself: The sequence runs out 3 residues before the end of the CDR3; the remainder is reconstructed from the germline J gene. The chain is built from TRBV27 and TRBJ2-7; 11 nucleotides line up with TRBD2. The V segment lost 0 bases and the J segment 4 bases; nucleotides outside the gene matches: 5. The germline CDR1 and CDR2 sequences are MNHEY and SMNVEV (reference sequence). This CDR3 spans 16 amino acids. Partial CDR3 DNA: TGTGCCAGCAGTTTATCGTCGACTAGCGGGACGTACGAG. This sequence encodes CASSLSSTSGTYE. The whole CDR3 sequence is CASSLSSTSGTYEQYF.

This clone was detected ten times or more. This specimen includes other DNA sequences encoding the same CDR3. The CDR3 bases that were read are TGTGCCATCGACAGGGTCTTCTCCAACTCTGGAAACACC. This gives the protein CAIDRVFSNSGNT. The full-length CDR3 reads as CAIDRVFSNSGNTIYF. V and J are TRBV2 and TRBJ1-3; 7 positions match TRBD1. The DNA ends 3 residues before the CDR3 does, and the rest of the CDR3 is filled in from the germline J gene. Trimming removed 10 bases from V and 0 bases from J; junction bases left unmatched: 12. The CDR3 is 16 residues long. Germline V gene sequence: CDR1 SNHLY, CDR2 FYNNEI. The full variable domain, its missing parts supplied by reference TRBV2 and TRBJ1-3, is EPEVTQTPSHQVTQMGQEVILRCVPISNHLYFYWYRQILGQKVEFLVSFYNNEISEKSEIFDDQFSVERPDGSNFTLKIRSTKLEDSAMYFCAIDRVFSNSGNTIYFGEGSWLTVV.

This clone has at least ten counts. The CDR3 loop is CASSLGQGITTNEKLFF. The covered CDR3 bases are TGTGCCAGCAGCTTAGGACAGGGAATTACAACTAATGAAAAA. The chain combines TRBV7-8 with TRBJ1-4, with 7 bases fitting TRBD1. Read sequence stops 3 residues before the CDR3 end, and the germline J gene provides the missing end. The CDR3 has 17 amino acids. V dropped 1 base and J dropped 0; count of bases not matched to a gene: 5. The V gene's germline CDR1 is SGHVS and CDR2 FQNEAQ.

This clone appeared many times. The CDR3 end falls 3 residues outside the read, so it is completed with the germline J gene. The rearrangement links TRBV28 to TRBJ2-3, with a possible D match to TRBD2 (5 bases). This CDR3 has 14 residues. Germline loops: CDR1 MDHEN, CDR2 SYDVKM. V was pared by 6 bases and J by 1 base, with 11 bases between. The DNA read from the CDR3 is TGTGCCAGCAGCCGGCGGACTCGCACAGATACG. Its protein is CASSRRTRTDT. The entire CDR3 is CASSRRTRTDTQYF.

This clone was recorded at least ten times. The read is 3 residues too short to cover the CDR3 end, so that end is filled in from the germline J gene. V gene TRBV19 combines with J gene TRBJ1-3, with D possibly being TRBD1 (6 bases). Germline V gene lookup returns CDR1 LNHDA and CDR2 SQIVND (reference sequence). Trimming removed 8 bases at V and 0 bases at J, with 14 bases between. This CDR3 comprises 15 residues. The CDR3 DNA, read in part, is TGTGCCAGTCATAAGGACAGACGCTCTGGAAACACC. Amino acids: CASHKDRRSGNT. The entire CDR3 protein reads CASHKDRRSGNTIYF. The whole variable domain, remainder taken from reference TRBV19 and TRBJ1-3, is DGGITQSPKYLFRKEGQNVTLSCEQNLNHDAMYWYRQDPGQGLRLIYYSQIVNDFQKGDIAEGYSVSREKKESFPLTVTSAQKNPTAFYLCASHKDRRSGNTIYFGEGSWLTVV.

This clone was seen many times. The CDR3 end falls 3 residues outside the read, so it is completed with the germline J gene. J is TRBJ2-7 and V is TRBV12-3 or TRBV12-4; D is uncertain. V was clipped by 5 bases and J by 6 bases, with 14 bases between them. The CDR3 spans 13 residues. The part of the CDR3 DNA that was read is TGTGCCAGCAGTAGAGGCGGTGTGTCCGAG. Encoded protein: CASSRGGVSE. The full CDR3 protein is CASSRGGVSEQYF.

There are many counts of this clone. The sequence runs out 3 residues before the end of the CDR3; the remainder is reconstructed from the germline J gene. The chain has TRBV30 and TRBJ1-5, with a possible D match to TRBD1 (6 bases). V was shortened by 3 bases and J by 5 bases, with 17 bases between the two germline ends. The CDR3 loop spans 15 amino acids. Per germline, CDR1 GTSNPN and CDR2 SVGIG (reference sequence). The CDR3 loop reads CAWSPGTRADQPQHF. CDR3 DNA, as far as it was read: TGTGCCTGGAGCCCCGGGACAAGAGCGGATCAGCCC.

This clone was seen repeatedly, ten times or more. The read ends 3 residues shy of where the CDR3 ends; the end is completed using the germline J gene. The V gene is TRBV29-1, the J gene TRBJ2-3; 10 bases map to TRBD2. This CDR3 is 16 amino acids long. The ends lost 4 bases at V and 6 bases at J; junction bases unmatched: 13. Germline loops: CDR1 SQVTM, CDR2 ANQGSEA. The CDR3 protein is CSVVDQREGAWDTQYF. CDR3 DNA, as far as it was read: TGCAGCGTTGTAGATCAGCGGGAGGGCGCGTGGGATACG.

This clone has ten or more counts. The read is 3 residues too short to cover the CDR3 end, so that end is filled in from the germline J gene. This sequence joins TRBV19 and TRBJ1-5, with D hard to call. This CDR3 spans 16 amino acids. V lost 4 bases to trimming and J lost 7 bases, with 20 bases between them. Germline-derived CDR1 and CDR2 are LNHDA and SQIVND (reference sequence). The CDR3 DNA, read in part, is TGTGCCAGTAGTACGTTGTTCAGAGGGTATGGACAGCCC. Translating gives CASSTLFRGYGQP. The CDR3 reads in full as CASSTLFRGYGQPQHF. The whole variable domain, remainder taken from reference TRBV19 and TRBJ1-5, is DGGITQSPKYLFRKEGQNVTLSCEQNLNHDAMYWYRQDPGQGLRLIYYSQIVNDFQKGDIAEGYSVSREKKESFPLTVTSAQKNPTAFYLCASSTLFRGYGQPQHFGDGTRLSIL.